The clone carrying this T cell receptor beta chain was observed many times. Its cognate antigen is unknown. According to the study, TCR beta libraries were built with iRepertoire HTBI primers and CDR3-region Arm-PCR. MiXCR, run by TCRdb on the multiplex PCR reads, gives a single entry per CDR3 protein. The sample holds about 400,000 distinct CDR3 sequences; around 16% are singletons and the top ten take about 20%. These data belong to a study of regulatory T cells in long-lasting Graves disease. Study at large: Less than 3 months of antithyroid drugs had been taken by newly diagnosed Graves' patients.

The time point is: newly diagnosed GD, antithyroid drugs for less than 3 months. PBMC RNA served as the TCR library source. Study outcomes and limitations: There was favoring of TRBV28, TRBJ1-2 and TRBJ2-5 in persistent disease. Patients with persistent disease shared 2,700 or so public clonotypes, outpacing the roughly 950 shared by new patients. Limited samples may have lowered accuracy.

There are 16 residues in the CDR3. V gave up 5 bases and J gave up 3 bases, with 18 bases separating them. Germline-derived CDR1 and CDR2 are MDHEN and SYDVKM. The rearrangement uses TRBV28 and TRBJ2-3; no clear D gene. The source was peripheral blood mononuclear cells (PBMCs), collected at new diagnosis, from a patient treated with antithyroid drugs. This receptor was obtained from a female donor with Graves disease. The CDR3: CASSRPTALLTDTQYF. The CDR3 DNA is TGTGCCAGCAGTCGCCCGACGGCGCTCCTTACAGATACGCAGTATTTT.